The 27 T cell receptor beta chains given below trace back to one sample, sequenced in a study of T cell responses to AZD1222 COVID-19 vaccine. Libraries were prepared by immunoSEQ multiplex PCR; TCRdb keeps only in-frame clonotypes and omits some of them. Among 40,000 to 65,000 clones listed, less than 85% were seen once. Specimen: peripheral blood, collected on day 0 of AZD1222 vaccination. Source of these receptors: an adult in good health.

This clone was seen a handful of times. V is TRBV7-8 and J is TRBJ2-2; no clear D gene. Trimming left V 7 bases short and J 5 bases short, with 23 bases between. Germline-derived CDR1 and CDR2 are SGHVS and FQNEAQ. This CDR3 is 17 amino acids long. In DNA, the CDR3 is TGTGCCAGCATTCCTGACGAACACGTTATAGGGACCGGGGAGCTGTTTTTT. It codes for CASIPDEHVIGTGELFF.

The chain uses TRBV28 and TRBJ2-2, with D perhaps TRBD2 (6 bases). This CDR3 contains 15 residues. The ends were cut back, 1 base at V and 7 bases at J, with 13 bases in the middle. Germline V lookup: CDR1 MDHEN, CDR2 SYDVKM. CDR3 region: CASSLSRGYGGELFF. The DNA of the CDR3 is TGTGCCAGCAGTTTATCTCGGGGGTATGGCGGGGAGCTGTTTTTT.

The J gene is TRBJ2-3, the V gene TRBV7-8; 7 nucleotides align to TRBD2. J gave up 5 bases and V 1 base, and 6 bases lay outside the gene matches. This CDR3 region has 15 residues. Germline CDR1 reads SGHVS; CDR2 reads FQNEAQ. The DNA of the CDR3 is TGTGCCAGCAGCTTAGTCGCCCGGGGGGTAGATACGCAGTATTTT. Translation: CASSLVARGVDTQYF.

J is TRBJ2-7 and V is TRBV7-9, with 9 bases lining up with TRBD1. Germline lookup yields CDR1 SEHNR and CDR2 FQNEAQ (reference sequence). Trimming took 0 bases from V and 4 from J; bases not matched to a gene: 1. The CDR3 has 14 amino acids. Written as DNA, the CDR3 is TGTGCCAGCAGCTTAGCGGGACAGGGTTACGAGCAGTACTTC. It yields the protein CASSLAGQGYEQYF.

The rearrangement links TRBV5-1 to TRBJ1-6; a weak D match, TRBD1 (6 bases). This CDR3 has 16 amino acids. V gave up 3 bases and J gave up 7 bases, with 17 bases separating them. Germline lookup yields CDR1 SGHRS and CDR2 YFSETQ. As DNA, the CDR3 is TGCGCCAGCAGCTCGCAGGGGCCCCTGGCCAATTCACCCCTCCACTTT. It translates to CASSSQGPLANSPLHF.

J is TRBJ2-7 and V is TRBV19, with D possibly TRBD1 on 6 matching bases. Trimming removed 4 bases from V and 7 bases from J, with 11 bases in between. Germline V gene lookup returns CDR1 LNHDA and CDR2 SQIVND (reference sequence). CDR3 length: 12 amino acids. In DNA, the CDR3 is TGTGCCAGTAGTACCACAGGGAATGAGCAGTACTTC. As protein: CASSTTGNEQYF.

This rearrangement joins TRBV7-8 to TRBJ2-5, with 12 bases matching TRBD2. The junction had 8 bases not matched to a gene; V was cut back by 5 bases and J by 4 bases. The germline gives CDR1 SGHVS, CDR2 FQNEAQ. The CDR3 runs to 16 residues. CDR3 region: CASSLGLAGTAETQYF. The CDR3 DNA is TGTGCCAGCAGCCTTGGACTAGCGGGAACGGCAGAGACCCAGTACTTC. The full variable domain, rest sourced from reference TRBV7-8 and TRBJ2-5, is GAGVSQSPRYKVAKRGQDVALRCDPISGHVSLFWYQQALGQGPEFLTYFQNEAQLDKSGLPSDRFFAERPEGSVSTLKIQRTQQEDSAVYLCASSLGLAGTAETQYFGPGTRLLVL.

V gene TRBV6-5 combines with J gene TRBJ2-5; 10 positions agree with TRBD2. Per the germline V gene, CDR1 is MNHEY and CDR2 is SVGAGI. This CDR3 region has 13 residues. V lost 6 bases to trimming and J lost 5 bases; unmatched junction nucleotides: 3. The CDR3: CASRVSGRETQYF. The CDR3 DNA reads TGTGCCAGCAGGGTTAGCGGGAGGGAGACCCAGTACTTC.

Only one count was recorded for this clone. This chain links TRBV27 with TRBJ2-5; no reliable D call. CDR1 and CDR2 from the germline V gene are MNHEY and SMNVEV (reference sequence). Trimming pared 3 bases from V and 4 bases from J, leaving 9 bases between. There are 13 residues in the CDR3. CDR3 loop: CASSFSIGETQYF. DNA for the CDR3: TGTGCCAGCAGTTTTTCTATAGGAGAGACCCAGTACTTC.

The chain links TRBV7-9 to TRBJ1-2; TRBD1 aligns across 7 bases. The germline gives CDR1 SEHNR, CDR2 FQNEAQ (reference sequence). The length of the CDR3 is 15 residues. Trimming cost V 5 bases and J 8 bases; bases outside gene matches: 14. Here the CDR3 reads CASSTYRGPFVGYTF. The CDR3 coding sequence is TGTGCCAGCAGCACTTACAGGGGACCTTTCGTGGGCTACACCTTC.

This clone came up once. The chain uses TRBV7-9 and TRBJ1-6; D may be TRBD1 (6 bases). Trimming removed 5 bases at V and 5 bases at J, with 16 bases between. Germline CDR1 and CDR2: SEHNR and FQNEAQ (reference sequence). This CDR3 is 16 amino acids long. The CDR3 loop is CASSRSQGQNNSPLHF. In nucleotides, the CDR3 is TGTGCCAGCAGCCGTTCGCAGGGGCAGAATAATTCACCCCTCCACTTT.

The CDR3 bases are TGTGCCAGCAGCCAAGATCCTTACCGCACAGATACGCAGTATTTT. Translated, it gives CASSQDPYRTDTQYF. The chain uses TRBV4-2 and TRBJ2-3; D is ambiguous. V was trimmed by 0 bases and J by 1 base, leaving 8 bases between them. This CDR3 spans 15 amino acids. Germline V lookup: CDR1 LGHNA, CDR2 YNFKEQ.

This clone has more than one count but fewer than ten. The chain recombines TRBV9 with TRBJ2-5, with D hard to call. The ends were cut back, 4 bases at V and 4 bases at J, with 14 bases in the middle. This CDR3 spans 14 amino acids. CDR1 is SGDLS and CDR2 is YYNGEE in the germline V gene. The CDR3 loop reads CASSSTPPGETQYF. The CDR3 DNA is TGTGCCAGCAGCTCGACACCACCGGGAGAGACCCAGTACTTC.

The sample holds one count of this clone. The V call is TRBV4-3, the J call TRBJ2-1; 14 bases match TRBD2. The CDR3 totals 18 residues. V shed 0 bases and J 7 bases; nucleotides not matched to a gene: 8. Germline V lookup: CDR1 LGHNA, CDR2 YSLEER. The CDR3 DNA reads TGCGCCAGCAGCCAAGACTTGGGACTAGCGGGAGAGCGAAATGAGCAGTTCTTC. Protein sequence: CASSQDLGLAGERNEQFF.

The chain uses TRBV30 and TRBJ1-1; D ambiguous. This CDR3 region has 15 residues. Trimming left V 0 bases short and J 4 bases short, with 15 bases between. Per the germline V gene, CDR1 is GTSNPN and CDR2 is SVGIG (reference sequence). CDR3: CAWSVRSPEITEAFF. The CDR3 DNA follows: TGTGCCTGGAGTGTACGATCCCCAGAGATCACTGAAGCTTTCTTT.

This clone was seen once. The chain joins TRBV6-2 or TRBV6-3 to TRBJ1-3, with unresolved D. The CDR3 covers 14 residues. Germline CDR1 and CDR2: MNHEY and SVGEGT. Deletions cut 4 bases from V and 0 bases from J, with 7 bases between. The DNA of the CDR3 is TGTGCCAGCAGTTTCGGGAGCTCTGGAAACACCATATATTTT. Translation: CASSFGSSGNTIYF.

DNA of the CDR3: TGTGCCAGCAGCAGAGCGGAAAGTGGTACAGATACGCAGTATTTT. This encodes CASSRAESGTDTQYF. The J gene is TRBJ2-3, the V gene TRBV5-4, with D tentatively TRBD2 (5 bases). Trimming stripped 4 bases from V and 3 bases from J, with 15 bases between. Germline CDR1 is SGHNT and CDR2 is YYREEE (reference sequence). The CDR3 loop spans 15 amino acids.

The rearrangement links TRBV19 to TRBJ2-7; no clear D gene. The CDR3 is made up of 14 amino acids. The germline V and J ends were trimmed by 3 bases and 0 bases, with 9 bases remaining between them. CDR1 and CDR2 (germline): LNHDA, SQIVND (reference sequence). The chain's CDR3 is CASSINRPSYEQYF. The CDR3 DNA follows: TGTGCCAGTAGTATTAACAGACCCTCCTACGAGCAGTACTTC.

This chain joins TRBV27 and TRBJ1-1; 7 bases agree with TRBD1. In germline, CDR1 is MNHEY, CDR2 SMNVEV (reference sequence). The CDR3 has 14 residues. V lost 6 bases, J lost 1 base, and 5 bases stayed unmatched. The CDR3 is CASRVDRANTEAFF. CDR3 DNA sequence: TGTGCCAGCAGGGTAGACAGGGCGAACACTGAAGCTTTCTTT.

This clone was recorded only once. This rearrangement joins TRBV12-3 or TRBV12-4 to TRBJ2-7, with no clear D. The CDR3 is 12 amino acids. Between the trimmed V and J ends, which lost 1 base and 3 bases, there was a span of 4 bases. CDR3 sequence: CASSLVFYEQYF. DNA of the CDR3: TGTGCCAGCAGTTTAGTGTTCTACGAGCAGTACTTC.

The J gene is TRBJ2-2, the V gene TRBV6-5; 11 nucleotides match TRBD1. This CDR3 comprises 15 residues. V lost 6 bases and J lost 1; bases outside the gene matches: 1. Germline V gene lookup returns CDR1 MNHEY and CDR2 SVGAGI. CDR3 sequence reads: CASRGQGENTGELFF. The CDR3 DNA reads as TGTGCCAGCAGGGGACAGGGGGAGAACACCGGGGAGCTGTTTTTT.

Only a few counts were recorded for this clone. The CDR3 spells CASSLALGGSYNEQFF. CDR3 nucleotides: TGTGCCAGCAGCTTAGCGCTAGGGGGCTCCTACAATGAGCAGTTCTTC. V usage is TRBV7-2 and J usage is TRBJ2-1, with D possibly being TRBD1 (6 bases). Trimming removed 0 bases from V and 0 bases from J, with 9 bases in between. CDR3 length equals 16 residues. Germline V gene data show CDR1 as SGHTA and CDR2 as FQGNSA.

V is TRBV12-3 or TRBV12-4 and J is TRBJ1-6; 12 bases map to TRBD1. The CDR3 is 13 residues long. V lost 5 bases, J lost 14 bases, and 4 bases stayed unmatched. The CDR3: CASSPGQGASLHF. The CDR3 DNA reads TGTGCCAGCAGTCCGGGACAGGGGGCATCCCTCCACTTT.

In its sample, this clone was seen a few times. V gene TRBV3-1 (or the pseudogene TRBV3-2) combines with J gene TRBJ1-2; perhaps TRBD1 as D (6 bases). This CDR3 is built from 16 residues. The V gene lost 0 bases and the J gene lost 4 bases, with 15 bases spanning the gap. Germline V gene sequence: CDR1 LGHDT, CDR2 YNNKEL (reference sequence). CDR3 sequence: CASSQDFQGRIYGYTF. The CDR3 DNA reads TGTGCCAGCAGCCAAGATTTCCAGGGGCGCATCTATGGCTACACCTTC.

CDR3 sequence: CASSLYDPGVIGNQPQHF. The CDR3 DNA follows: TGTGCCAGCAGTTTATATGACCCGGGGGTGATAGGCAATCAGCCCCAGCATTTT. J is TRBJ1-5 and V is TRBV27, with D possibly TRBD1 on 5 matching bases. V was pared by 1 base and J by 2 bases, with 18 bases between. CDR1 is MNHEY, CDR2 SMNVEV, per germline (reference sequence). The CDR3 extends over 18 amino acids.

J is TRBJ2-1 and V is TRBV18; D is possibly TRBD1 (7 bases). V was trimmed by 2 bases and J by 7 bases, leaving 18 bases between them. CDR3 size: 16 residues. The germline V gene has CDR1 KGHSH and CDR2 LQKENI. CDR3 protein: CASSPAGQRLGNEQFF. The CDR3 nucleotides read TGTGCCAGCTCACCAGCGGGACAGAGACTCGGGAATGAGCAGTTCTTC.

This CDR3 reads CASSIGIPDTQYF. In nucleotides, the CDR3 is TGCGCCAGCAGTATTGGGATCCCAGATACGCAGTATTTT. The V gene is TRBV10-1, the J gene TRBJ2-3, with D unresolved. Per the germline V gene, CDR1 is WNHNN and CDR2 is SYGVQD (reference sequence). The CDR3 length is 13 residues. Trimming stripped 5 bases from V and 4 bases from J, with 10 bases between.